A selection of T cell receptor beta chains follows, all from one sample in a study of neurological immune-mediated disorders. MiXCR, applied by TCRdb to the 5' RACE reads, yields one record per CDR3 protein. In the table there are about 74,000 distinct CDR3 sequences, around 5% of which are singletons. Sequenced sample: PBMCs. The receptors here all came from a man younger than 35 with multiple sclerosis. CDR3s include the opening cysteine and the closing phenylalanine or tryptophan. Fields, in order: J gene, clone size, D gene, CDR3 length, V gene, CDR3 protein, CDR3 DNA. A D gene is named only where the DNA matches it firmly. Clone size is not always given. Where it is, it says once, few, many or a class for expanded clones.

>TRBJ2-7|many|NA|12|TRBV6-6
CASSLLGSEQYF
TGTGCCAGCAGTCTGTTAGGCTCCGAGCAGTACTTC
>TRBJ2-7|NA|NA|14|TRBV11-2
CASSFGQISYEQYF
TGTGCCAGCAGCTTCGGACAGATTTCCTACGAGCAGTACTTC
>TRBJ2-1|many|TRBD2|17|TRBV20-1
CSARDPRGTSGYNEQFF
TGCAGTGCTAGAGATCCCCGAGGGACTAGCGGATACAATGAGCAGTTCTTC
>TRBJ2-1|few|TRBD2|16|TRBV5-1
CASSSERGALDNEQFF
TGCGCCAGCAGCTCAGAGCGGGGGGCCCTAGACAATGAGCAGTTCTTC
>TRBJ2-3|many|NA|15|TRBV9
CASSLSPGPTDTQYF
TGTGCCAGCAGCCTCTCTCCGGGACCTACAGATACGCAGTATTTT
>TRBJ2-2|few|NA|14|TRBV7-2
CASSRLSGIGELFF
TGTGCCAGCAGCCGGTTATCAGGGATTGGGGAGCTGTTTTTT
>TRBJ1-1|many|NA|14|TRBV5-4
CASSLTGMNTEAFF
TGTGCCAGCAGCTTGACAGGGATGAACACTGAAGCTTTCTTT
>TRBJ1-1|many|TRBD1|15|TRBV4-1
CASSRTQTGETEAFF
TGCGCCAGCAGCCGGACCCAAACAGGGGAAACTGAAGCTTTCTTT
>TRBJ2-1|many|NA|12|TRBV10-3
CAISQPYNEQFF
TGTGCCATCAGCCAGCCCTACAATGAGCAGTTCTTC
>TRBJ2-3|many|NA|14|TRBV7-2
CASSLVLYGDTQYF
TGTGCCAGCAGCTTAGTCCTCTACGGAGATACGCAGTATTTT
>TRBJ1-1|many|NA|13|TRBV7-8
CASSLIEEGTAFF
TGTGCCAGCAGCTTAATAGAAGAGGGTACGGCTTTCTTT
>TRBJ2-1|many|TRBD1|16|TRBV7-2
CASSLGSTGVNNEQFF
TGTGCCAGCAGCTTAGGTAGTACAGGGGTCAACAATGAGCAGTTCTTC
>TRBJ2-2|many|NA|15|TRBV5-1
CASNPWRGNTGELFF
TGCGCCAGCAACCCTTGGAGAGGAAACACCGGGGAGCTGTTTTTT
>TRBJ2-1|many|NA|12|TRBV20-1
CSASRPRGEQFF
TGCAGTGCTAGCAGGCCTCGGGGTGAGCAGTTCTTC
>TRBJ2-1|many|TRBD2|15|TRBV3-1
CASSHPGGVYNEQFF
TGTGCCAGCAGCCACCCGGGGGGGGTCTACAATGAGCAGTTCTTC
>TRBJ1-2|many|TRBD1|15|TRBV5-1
CASSLAGTGIDGYTF
TGCGCCAGCAGCTTGGCCGGGACAGGGATTGACGGCTACACCTTC
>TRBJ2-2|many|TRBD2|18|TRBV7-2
CASSTQTSGRANTGELFF
TGTGCCAGCAGCACCCAGACTAGCGGGAGGGCGAACACCGGGGAGCTGTTTTTT
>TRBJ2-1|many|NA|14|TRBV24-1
CATSDPRVDREQFF
TGTGCCACCAGTGACCCCCGCGTGGACCGGGAGCAGTTCTTC
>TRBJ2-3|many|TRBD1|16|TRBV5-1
CASSLAGTGILDTQYF
TGCGCCAGCAGCCTGGCCGGGACAGGCATCCTAGATACGCAGTATTTT
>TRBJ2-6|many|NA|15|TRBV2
CARGQGLSGANVLTF
TGTGCCAGAGGACAGGGACTATCTGGGGCCAACGTCCTGACTTTC
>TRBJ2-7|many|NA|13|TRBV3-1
CASREGFSYEQYF
TGTGCCAGCCGGGAAGGTTTTTCCTACGAGCAGTACTTC
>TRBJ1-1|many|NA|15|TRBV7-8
CASSLGWSGNTEAFF
TGTGCCAGCAGCTTAGGGTGGTCGGGGAACACTGAAGCTTTCTTT
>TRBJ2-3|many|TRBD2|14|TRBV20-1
CSATGLAAAWPQYF
TGCAGTGCTACGGGACTAGCGGCGGCTTGGCCGCAGTATTTT
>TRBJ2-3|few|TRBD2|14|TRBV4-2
CASSRREIADTQYF
TGTGCCAGCAGCCGGCGGGAGATTGCAGATACGCAGTATTTT
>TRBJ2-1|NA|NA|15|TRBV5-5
CASSLGLGLDNEQFF
TGTGCCAGCAGCCTGGGTCTGGGTTTGGACAATGAGCAGTTCTTC
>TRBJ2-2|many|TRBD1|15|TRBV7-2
CASTPDRGDTGELFF
TGTGCCAGCACCCCAGACAGGGGAGACACCGGGGAGCTGTTTTTT
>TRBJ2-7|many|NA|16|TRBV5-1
CASSLGPRVGSHEQYF
TGCGCCAGCAGCTTGGGCCCCAGGGTGGGCTCCCACGAGCAGTACTTC
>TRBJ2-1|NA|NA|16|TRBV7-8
CASSLVYRDSYNEQFF
TGTGCCAGCAGCTTAGTTTATCGGGATTCCTACAATGAGCAGTTCTTC
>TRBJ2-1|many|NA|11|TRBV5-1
CASSPDNEQFF
TGCGCCAGCAGCCCAGACAATGAGCAGTTCTTC
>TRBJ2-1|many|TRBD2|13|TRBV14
CASSQSSGGEQFF
TGTGCCAGCAGCCAGTCTAGCGGGGGTGAGCAGTTCTTC
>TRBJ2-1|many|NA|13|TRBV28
CASSSMGGNEQFF
TGTGCCAGCAGCTCTATGGGGGGCAATGAGCAGTTCTTC
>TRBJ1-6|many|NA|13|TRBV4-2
CASSQGDHSPLNF
TGTGCCAGCAGCCAAGGGGATCATTCACCCCTCAACTTT
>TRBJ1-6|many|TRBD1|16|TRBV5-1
CASSFSPTGENSPLNF
TGCGCCAGCAGCTTTTCACCGACAGGGGAAAATTCACCCCTCAACTTT
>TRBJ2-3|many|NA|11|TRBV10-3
CAIRTTDTQYF
TGTGCCATCAGAACCACAGATACGCAGTATTTT
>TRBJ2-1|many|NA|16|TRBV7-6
CASSLGGVGSYNEQFF
TGCGCCAGCAGCTTGGGCGGGGTCGGCTCCTACAATGAGCAGTTCTTC
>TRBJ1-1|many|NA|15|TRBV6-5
CASSYSRGLNTEAFF
TGTGCCAGCAGTTACTCGCGCGGCTTGAACACTGAAGCTTTCTTT
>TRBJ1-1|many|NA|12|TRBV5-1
CASRVGATEAFF
TGCGCCAGCAGGGTAGGGGCTACTGAAGCTTTCTTT
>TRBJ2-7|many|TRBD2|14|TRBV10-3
CAIRPSGRAAEQYF
TGTGCCATCAGACCTAGCGGGAGGGCCGCCGAGCAGTACTTC
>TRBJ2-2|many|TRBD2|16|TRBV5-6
CASIPAGGPDTGELFF
TGTGCCAGCATCCCGGCGGGGGGGCCGGACACCGGGGAGCTGTTTTTT
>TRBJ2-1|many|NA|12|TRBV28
CASSLLENERFF
TGTGCCAGCAGTTTACTGGAGAATGAGCGGTTCTTC
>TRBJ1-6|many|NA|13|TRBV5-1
CASSLGVDSPLNF
TGCGCCAGCAGCTTGGGGGTGGATTCACCCCTCAACTTT
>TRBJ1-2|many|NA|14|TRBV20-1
CSASWAGTGYGYTF
TGCAGTGCTAGTTGGGCCGGGACCGGCTATGGCTACACCTTC
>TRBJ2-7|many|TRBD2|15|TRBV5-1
CASSLGGASIYEQYF
TGCGCCAGCAGCCTCGGGGGGGCATCAATCTACGAGCAGTACTTC
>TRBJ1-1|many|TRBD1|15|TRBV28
CASRPGGGVNTEAFF
TGTGCCAGCAGGCCAGGGGGGGGCGTTAACACTGAAGCTTTCTTT
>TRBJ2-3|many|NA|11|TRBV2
CASKTTDTQYF
TGTGCCAGCAAGACCACAGATACGCAGTATTTT
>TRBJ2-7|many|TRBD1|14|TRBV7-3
CASSPDRVSYEQYF
TGTGCCAGCAGCCCCGACAGGGTCTCCTACGAGCAGTACTTC
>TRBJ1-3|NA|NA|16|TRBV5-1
CASSWKTLRSGNTIYF
TGCGCCAGCAGCTGGAAGACGCTTAGATCTGGAAACACCATATATTTT
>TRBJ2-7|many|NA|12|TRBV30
CAWSVSHYEQYF
TGTGCCTGGAGTGTAAGTCACTACGAGCAGTACTTC
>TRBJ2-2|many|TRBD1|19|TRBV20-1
CSARGDMGTGAVRTGELFF
TGCAGTGCTCGGGGGGATATGGGGACAGGGGCGGTTAGAACCGGGGAGCTGTTTTTT
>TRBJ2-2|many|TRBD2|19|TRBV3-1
CASSQVRVLAGGSTGELFF
TGTGCCAGCAGCCAAGTTCGAGTATTAGCGGGGGGGAGCACCGGGGAGCTGTTTTTT
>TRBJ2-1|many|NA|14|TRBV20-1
CSAKVLQAYNEQFF
TGCAGTGCTAAGGTCCTGCAGGCCTACAATGAGCAGTTCTTC
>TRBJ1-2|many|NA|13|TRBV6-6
CATESWGNYGYTF
TGTGCCACCGAGAGCTGGGGTAACTATGGCTACACCTTC
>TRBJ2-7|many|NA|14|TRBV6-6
CASSTQGASYEQYF
TGTGCCAGCAGTACTCAAGGGGCCTCTTACGAGCAGTACTTC
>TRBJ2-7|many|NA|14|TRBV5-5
CASSLGRDLREQYF
TGTGCCAGCAGCTTGGGCAGGGATCTACGTGAGCAGTACTTC
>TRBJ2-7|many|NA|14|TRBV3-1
CASSPSGGPGEQYF
TGTGCCAGCAGCCCGTCCGGAGGGCCAGGCGAGCAGTACTTC
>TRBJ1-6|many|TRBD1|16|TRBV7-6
CASSPTPDRGGSPLHF
TGTGCCAGCAGCCCCACCCCGGACAGGGGTGGATCACCCCTCCACTTT
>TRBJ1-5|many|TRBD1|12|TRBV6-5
CATRQGTQPQHF
TGTGCCACGCGACAGGGGACTCAGCCCCAGCATTTT
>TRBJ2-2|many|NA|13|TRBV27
CASSARRTGELFF
TGTGCCAGCAGTGCCCGAAGAACCGGGGAGCTGTTTTTT